This passage covers 13 T cell receptor beta chains from one sample sequenced in a study of vaccination effects on CD4 cells after COVID-19. Viral peptide pool expansion of antigen-specific CD4+ T cells preceded sequencing in the ViraFEST assay. Following an approximately ten-day culture, CD4+ T cells were purified. In the vaccine recipients, nucleocapsid antibodies were negative and there was no prior SARS-CoV-2 infection. Measured with immunoSEQ multiplex PCR; TCRdb has only the in-frame clones, and not every one. The repertoire has around 63,000 clones, over 70% of them found once; the top ten carry approximately 3.7%. The antigens these receptors bind are not known. The starting material was CD4+ T cells from PBMCs cultured with HCoV-OC43 spike peptides, obtained before COVID-19 vaccination. The subset denotes: HCoV-OC43 spike overlapping peptide pool stimulation. Source of these receptors: a human donor who received a COVID-19 vaccine.

A few counts support this clone. This chain links TRBV5-1 with TRBJ2-1; D is unresolved. The V gene lost 2 bases and the J gene lost 4 bases, with 10 bases spanning the gap. This CDR3 contains 14 residues. CDR1 is SGHRS, CDR2 YFSETQ, per germline. CDR3 sequence reads: CASSFQSLYNEQFF. The CDR3, as DNA: TGCGCCAGCAGCTTCCAAAGCCTATACAATGAGCAGTTCTTC.

V is TRBV6-5 and J is TRBJ1-3; TRBD1 matches 7 bases. The CDR3 extends over 15 amino acids. Trimming took 6 bases from V and 0 from J; bases not matched to a gene: 5. CDR1 and CDR2 (germline): MNHEY, SVGAGI. CDR3 sequence: CASSATGNSGNTIYF. The DNA for the CDR3 is TGTGCCAGCAGCGCGACAGGGAACTCTGGAAACACCATATATTTT.

The chain combines TRBV9 with TRBJ2-2; no clear D. The CDR3 is made up of 14 amino acids. CDR1 is SGDLS, CDR2 YYNGEE, per germline. The V gene lost 7 bases and the J gene lost 0 bases, with 10 bases spanning the gap. CDR3 nucleotide sequence: TGTGCCAGCGCCGAGAAGGCGAACACCGGGGAGCTGTTTTTT. It specifies CASAEKANTGELFF.

This chain connects TRBV6-5 to TRBJ2-2, with no clear D. V was shortened by 0 bases and J by 6 bases, with 8 bases between the two germline ends. CDR1 and CDR2 (germline): MNHEY, SVGAGI. CDR3 length: 14 amino acids. The CDR3 DNA follows: TGTGCCAGCAGTTACTCGTGGGATTCCGGGGAGCTGTTTTTT. It translates to CASSYSWDSGELFF.

In its sample, this clone was seen a few times. V is TRBV19 and J is TRBJ2-5; 8 positions match TRBD1. The CDR3 sequence is 11 residues long. Germline CDR1 is LNHDA and CDR2 is SQIVND (reference sequence). Germline trimming cut 8 bases from V and 11 bases from J; bases unmatched to any gene: 7. CDR3 DNA: TGTGCCAGTCACGACAGGGGAACGCAGTACTTC. As protein: CASHDRGTQYF.

The chain joins TRBV5-1 to TRBJ1-6, with 9 nucleotides matching TRBD1. The V gene end was trimmed by 1 base and the J gene end by 6 bases; junction bases not matched to a gene: 8. The length of the CDR3 is 17 residues. Germline lookup yields CDR1 SGHRS and CDR2 YFSETQ. The chain's CDR3 is CASSLLPGQGTNSPLHF. The DNA of the CDR3 is TGCGCCAGCAGCTTGCTGCCAGGACAGGGGACTAATTCACCCCTCCACTTT.

The V gene is TRBV7-8, the J gene TRBJ2-5; D unclear. V gave up 1 base and J gave up 1 base, with 7 bases separating them. The CDR3 has 14 residues. Germline V gene sequence: CDR1 SGHVS, CDR2 FQNEAQ. In DNA form, the CDR3 reads TGTGCCAGCAGCTTAGTTACAGTCCAAGAGACCCAGTACTTC. Protein product: CASSLVTVQETQYF.

The V call is TRBV6-5, the J call TRBJ1-6; 9 nucleotides agree with TRBD1. This CDR3 region has 12 residues. Germline trimming cut 4 bases from V and 12 bases from J; bases unmatched to any gene: 1. Germline CDR1 reads MNHEY; CDR2 reads SVGAGI. Written as DNA, the CDR3 is TGTGCCAGCAGTTTGGGACAGGGACCCCTCCACTTT. Protein sequence: CASSLGQGPLHF.

This chain joins TRBV18 and TRBJ2-1; 16 positions agree with TRBD2. The V segment lost 3 bases and the J segment 7 bases; nucleotides outside the gene matches: 0. The CDR3 runs to 15 residues. Germline values: CDR1 KGHSH, CDR2 LQKENI. The CDR3 loop reads CASSPGLAGGNEQFF. CDR3 DNA sequence: TGTGCCAGCTCACCGGGACTAGCGGGGGGGAATGAGCAGTTCTTC.

The chain couples TRBV10-3 to TRBJ1-1; D is ambiguous. Germline V CDR1 and CDR2: ENHRY, SYGVKD. The CDR3 sequence is 13 residues long. V dropped 4 bases and J dropped 0 bases, with 6 bases sitting between them. In nucleotides, the CDR3 is TGTGCCATCAGTGGGCAGTTGAACACTGAAGCTTTCTTT. This sequence encodes CAISGQLNTEAFF.

The rearrangement links TRBV12-3 or TRBV12-4 to TRBJ1-3; D unclear. This CDR3 region has 13 residues. V was shortened by 7 bases and J by 8 bases, with 15 bases between the two germline ends. The CDR3 protein is CASTKAGMDTIYF. The CDR3 DNA sequence: TGTGCCAGCACTAAAGCCGGGATGGACACCATATATTTT.

A few counts support this clone. This chain connects TRBV11-1 to TRBJ2-3; 10 nucleotides align to TRBD2. Germline-derived CDR1 and CDR2 are SGHAT and FQDESV (reference sequence). V lost 5 bases to trimming and J lost 1 base; unmatched junction nucleotides: 0. There are 14 residues in the CDR3. Here the CDR3 DNA reads TGTGCCAGCAGCGGACTAGCGGGCACAGATACGCAGTATTTT. Translating gives CASSGLAGTDTQYF.

This sequence joins TRBV19 and TRBJ2-7, with D possibly being TRBD1 (6 bases). With 3 bases removed from V and 0 bases from J, the gap between germline ends came to 9 bases. The CDR3 covers 14 residues. Germline CDR1 is LNHDA and CDR2 is SQIVND (reference sequence). The CDR3 DNA follows: TGTGCCAGTAGTATCGGCAGGGGCTCCTACGAGCAGTACGTC. Translation gives CASSIGRGSYEQYV.